These T cell receptor beta chains were read from a single sample in a study of T cell responses to AZD1222 COVID-19 vaccine. Data came from immunoSEQ multiplex PCR; TCRdb stores just in-frame clones and leaves some out. The table lists more than 95,000 clones, over 80% of them singletons. The input for sequencing was peripheral blood, taken on day 0 of AZD1222 vaccination. The origin of the receptors is an adult in good health. Each CDR3 is given with its conserved first and last residue. D genes are given only for firm matches. Part of the rows lack a size; the others show once, few, many or a class for expanded clones.

j_call	clone_size	d_call	v_call	cdr3_nt	cdr3_aa
TRBJ2-7	NA	TRBD1	TRBV19	TGTGCCAGTAGACTCCGACAGGGAGCGTCCTACGAGCAGTACTTC	CASRLRQGASYEQYF
TRBJ2-3	NA	TRBD1	TRBV25-1	TGTGCCAGCAAGGCCTGGACAGGGGCTACAGATACGCAGTATTTT	CASKAWTGATDTQYF
TRBJ2-1	NA	NA	TRBV5-4	TGTGCCAGCAGCAGCCCGGGGGGCGCTGTGAATGAGCAGTTCTTC	CASSSPGGAVNEQFF
TRBJ2-5	NA	TRBD1	TRBV25-1	TGTGCCAGCAGGGGGGACAGGGGGACGGAGACCCAGTACTTC	CASRGDRGTETQYF
TRBJ2-2	NA	TRBD2	TRBV11-2	TGTGCCAGCAGCACCCCGACTAGCGGGAACCCTGGGGAGCTGTTTTTT	CASSTPTSGNPGELFF
TRBJ2-7	NA	NA	TRBV19	TGTGCCAGTAGTACCCGGGCAGGCCTCTACGAGCAGTACTTC	CASSTRAGLYEQYF
TRBJ1-6	NA	TRBD1	TRBV6-4	TGTGCCAGCAGTACAGGGGGGGGAAAAGCCCTCCACTTT	CASSTGGGKALHF
TRBJ1-3	NA	NA	TRBV5-1	TGCGCCAGCAGCTTGGAGGTTACCCGGGATGTGAACACCATATATTTT	CASSLEVTRDVNTIYF
TRBJ1-3	NA	TRBD1	TRBV7-2	TGTGCCAGCAGCTCTCGGACAGGTGGAAACACCATATATTTT	CASSSRTGGNTIYF
TRBJ2-3	once	NA	TRBV11-3	TGTGCCAGCAGTTCGGGACCCCGCACAGATACGCAGTATTTT	CASSSGPRTDTQYF
TRBJ2-7	NA	NA	TRBV7-9	TGTGCCAGCAGCTTAGGGTATCAGGACGAGCAGTACTTC	CASSLGYQDEQYF
TRBJ1-1	NA	NA	TRBV18	TGTGCCAGCTCACCGGAGGCAGCGCCAGTTCTGAACACTGAAGCTTTCTTT	CASSPEAAPVLNTEAFF
TRBJ2-1	NA	NA	TRBV28	TGTGCCAGCACCTCTGGGAGGTACAATGAGCAGTTCTTC	CASTSGRYNEQFF
TRBJ2-5	NA	NA	TRBV7-9	TGTGCCAGCAGCTTAGTGGGAGAGACCCAGTACTTC	CASSLVGETQYF
TRBJ2-7	NA	NA	TRBV5-1	TGCGCCAGCAGCTTGAGCTGGGGGCCTTCTACCTACGAGCAGTACTTC	CASSLSWGPSTYEQYF
TRBJ1-5	NA	NA	TRBV12-3/TRBV12-4	TGTGCCAGCAGTTTGTATGGGGATAATGAGCATTTT	CASSLYGDNEHF
TRBJ2-5	NA	TRBD1	TRBV19	TGTGCCAGTAGCCAGGGGGCGCGGATAGGAGAGACCCAGTACTTC	CASSQGARIGETQYF
TRBJ1-6	once	NA	TRBV6-1	TGTGCCAGCAGTGAAGCCCAATGGGCAGTTTATAATTCACCCCTCCACTTT	CASSEAQWAVYNSPLHF
TRBJ2-2	NA	NA	TRBV9	TGTGCCAGCAGCGTAGTTGTCAGGGGCACCACCGGGGAGCTGTTTTTT	CASSVVVRGTTGELFF
TRBJ2-3	NA	NA	TRBV5-5	TGTGCCAACAGCGCGGAGAGACGCACAGATACGCAGTATTTT	CANSAERRTDTQYF
TRBJ2-7	NA	NA	TRBV7-2	TGTGCCAGCAGCTCCGCCATGGACACCTCTCGGCAGTACTTC	CASSSAMDTSRQYF
TRBJ1-1	NA	NA	TRBV29-1	TGCAGCGTTATGGGGGGCCTGAACACTGAAGCTTTCTTT	CSVMGGLNTEAFF
TRBJ1-3	NA	NA	TRBV2	TGTGCCAGCAGTGGCCCGGCCGGAAACACCATATATTTT	CASSGPAGNTIYF
TRBJ2-7	NA	TRBD2	TRBV4-1	TGCGCCAGCAGCCAACCCGGCGGGAGTACCTACGAGCAGTACTTC	CASSQPGGSTYEQYF
TRBJ2-1	NA	TRBD1	TRBV7-2	TGTGCCAGCAGCTCCACCGGGACAGTATACAATGAGCAGTTCTTC	CASSSTGTVYNEQFF
TRBJ2-7	NA	TRBD1	TRBV7-6	TGTGCCAGCAGCTTACAGGGGGCTTCCTACGAGCAGTACTTC	CASSLQGASYEQYF
TRBJ2-6	NA	NA	TRBV10-1	TGCGCCAGCAGTAGCGGTGGGTCCTCTGGGGCCAACGTCCTGACTTTC	CASSSGGSSGANVLTF
TRBJ2-7	once	NA	TRBV6-1	TGTGCCAGCAGTGATCCGACAGGACCATCCTCCTACGAGCAGTACTTC	CASSDPTGPSSYEQYF
TRBJ1-5	NA	TRBD1	TRBV19	TGTGCCAGTGGTACACAGGGGGACGGGGTTGGCAATCAGCCCCAGCATTTT	CASGTQGDGVGNQPQHF
TRBJ1-5	NA	NA	TRBV6-5	TGTGCCAGCACCAGCATGGATAATAGCAATCAGCCCCAGCATTTT	CASTSMDNSNQPQHF
TRBJ1-1	NA	NA	TRBV27	TGTGCCAGCAGTTTATCTTTGGGGGGGGGCTCAAAGAACACTGAAGCTTTCTTT	CASSLSLGGGSKNTEAFF
TRBJ1-6	NA	NA	TRBV10-3	TGTGCCATCAGTGAGTCAGGCATCGTAAATTCACCCCTCCACTTT	CAISESGIVNSPLHF
TRBJ2-1	NA	TRBD1	TRBV7-8	TGTGCCAGCAGCGTAGGACAGGTCAACAATGAGCAGTTCTTC	CASSVGQVNNEQFF
TRBJ1-2	NA	NA	TRBV6-5	TGTGCCAGCAGGGATACCAACTATGGCTACACCTTC	CASRDTNYGYTF
TRBJ2-3	NA	TRBD2	TRBV24-1	TGTGCCACCGCCTGGGGTAGCGGGAGAGAAGATACGCAGTATTTT	CATAWGSGREDTQYF
TRBJ1-1	NA	NA	TRBV11-1	TGTGCCAGCAGCTTACAGGAAGACACTGAAGCTTTCTTT	CASSLQEDTEAFF
TRBJ2-3	NA	TRBD2	TRBV9	TGTGCCAGCAGCGTAGGGCCCAGCGGGGGCGGTCTAAGGGCAGATACGCAGTATTTT	CASSVGPSGGGLRADTQYF
TRBJ1-2	NA	NA	TRBV12-5	TGTGCTAGTGGTTCCCCCCTTAACCCGGGCGAAGGGAACTATGGCTACACCTTC	CASGSPLNPGEGNYGYTF
TRBJ2-7	NA	NA	TRBV13	TGTGCCAGCAGCCACCTTGGAGGGGGACCGAACTTC	CASSHLGGGPNF
TRBJ2-7	NA	NA	TRBV4-1	TGCGCCAGCAGCCAAGGGAGTCCGAGGGAAGAGTACGAGCAGTACTTC	CASSQGSPREEYEQYF
TRBJ2-3	NA	TRBD1	TRBV5-4	TGTGCCAGCAGCCCCCAGGGGGCTAAGGGGGATACGCAGTATTTT	CASSPQGAKGDTQYF
TRBJ2-7	NA	TRBD1	TRBV9	TGTGCCAGCAGCCCCGGGACAGTCTCCTACGAGCAGTACTTC	CASSPGTVSYEQYF
TRBJ1-4	NA	NA	TRBV20-1	TGCAGTGCTAGAGTTAATGAAAAACTGTTTTTT	CSARVNEKLFF
TRBJ1-2	NA	TRBD1	TRBV28	TGTGCCAGCAGTCTGACAGGGTTAAACTATGGCTACACCTTC	CASSLTGLNYGYTF
TRBJ1-1	once	TRBD1	TRBV19	TGTGCCAGTAGCCCAGACAGGGGCACTGAAGCTTTCTTT	CASSPDRGTEAFF
TRBJ1-5	few	TRBD1	TRBV2	TGTGCCAGCAGTGACCGGACAGGGAGGCAGCCCCAGCATTTT	CASSDRTGRQPQHF
TRBJ2-1	NA	NA	TRBV19	TGTGCCAGTACCGCGACGGGGTCACCCTACAATGAGCAGTTCTTC	CASTATGSPYNEQFF
TRBJ2-1	NA	TRBD2	TRBV5-1	TGCGCCAGCAGCGGCGGACTAGCGGTTTCCTACAATGAGCAGTTCTTC	CASSGGLAVSYNEQFF
TRBJ1-2	NA	TRBD1	TRBV18	TGTGCCAGCTCAGAGGACAGGGTCTATGGCTACACCTTC	CASSEDRVYGYTF
TRBJ1-2	once	NA	TRBV5-4	TGTGCCAGCAGCAGAGACAGGAGCCAAAACTATGGCTACACCTTC	CASSRDRSQNYGYTF
TRBJ2-4	NA	NA	TRBV3-1/TRBV3-2	TGTGCCAGCAGCCAAGAAGGCTACGGCAAAAACATTCAGTACTTC	CASSQEGYGKNIQYF
TRBJ2-7	few	TRBD1	TRBV23-1	TGCGCCAGCAGTCAATCCAGCGCCGGGACAGGGGGCAGTGAAACCTACGAGCAGTACTTC	CASSQSSAGTGGSETYEQYF
TRBJ2-7	NA	NA	TRBV12-3/TRBV12-4	TGTGCCAGCAGTTTCGGGGCTAGCATGGACTTC	CASSFGASMDF
TRBJ2-2	NA	TRBD1	TRBV19	TGTGCCAGTACCCTACAGGGGGCGAACACCGGGGAGCTGTTTTTT	CASTLQGANTGELFF
TRBJ2-1	NA	NA	TRBV29-1	TGCAGCGTCCAGACTAGTTTTGCGTACAATGAGCAGTTCTTC	CSVQTSFAYNEQFF
TRBJ2-2	few	NA	TRBV5-1	TGCGCCAGCAGCGCAGGGGATCACACCGGGGAGCTGTTTTTT	CASSAGDHTGELFF
TRBJ1-2	NA	NA	TRBV5-4	TGTGCCAGCAGCTTGTTGTCCAGGCGAGCTAACTATGGCTACACCTTC	CASSLLSRRANYGYTF
TRBJ1-1	NA	TRBD1	TRBV4-3	TGCGCCAGCAGCCAAGATATGACAGGGGAATTTAACACTGAAGCTTTCTTT	CASSQDMTGEFNTEAFF
TRBJ2-1	NA	NA	TRBV11-3	TGTGCCAGCAGCCCCGGAGGGTCCCGATCCTACAATGAGCAGTTCTTC	CASSPGGSRSYNEQFF